The sequence of this TCR beta chain was determined in a study of blood T cell repertoires in COVID-19. Some clones are missing from TCRdb's copy, which holds only in-frame ones; the method was immunoSEQ multiplex PCR. The table has approximately 230,000 clones, about 86% seen once; the top ten hold 14% to 15%. The count of this clone is one. Participants had their cohort set by participant-reported clinical history. This CDR3 has 14 amino acids. Germline CDR1 reads SGHTA; CDR2 reads FQGNSA. The V segment lost 2 bases and the J segment 0 bases; nucleotides outside the gene matches: 1. This TCR came from a woman in her fifties or sixties with acute COVID-19. Sequencing input: PBMCs or T cells enriched from blood (not recorded which). The J gene is TRBJ2-7, the V gene TRBV7-2; 7 positions match TRBD2. The CDR3: CASSLSSGSYEQYF. The CDR3 DNA is TGTGCCAGCAGCTTATCTAGCGGCTCCTACGAGCAGTACTTC.